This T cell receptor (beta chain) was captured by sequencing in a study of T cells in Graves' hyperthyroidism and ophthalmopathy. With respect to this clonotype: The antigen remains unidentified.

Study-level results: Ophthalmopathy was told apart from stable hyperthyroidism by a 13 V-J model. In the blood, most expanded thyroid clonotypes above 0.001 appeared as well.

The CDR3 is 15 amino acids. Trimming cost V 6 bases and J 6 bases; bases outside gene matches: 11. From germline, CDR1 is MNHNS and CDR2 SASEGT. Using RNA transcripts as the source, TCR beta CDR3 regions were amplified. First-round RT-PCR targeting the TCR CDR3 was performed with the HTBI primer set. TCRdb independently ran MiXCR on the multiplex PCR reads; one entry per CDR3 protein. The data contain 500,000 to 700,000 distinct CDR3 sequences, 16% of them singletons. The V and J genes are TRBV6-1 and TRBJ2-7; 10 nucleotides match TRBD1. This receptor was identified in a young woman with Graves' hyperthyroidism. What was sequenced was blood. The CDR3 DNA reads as TGTGCCAGCAGACTCACCCGGGACAGGGGTGGCGAGCAGTACTTC. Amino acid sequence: CASRLTRDRGGEQYF.